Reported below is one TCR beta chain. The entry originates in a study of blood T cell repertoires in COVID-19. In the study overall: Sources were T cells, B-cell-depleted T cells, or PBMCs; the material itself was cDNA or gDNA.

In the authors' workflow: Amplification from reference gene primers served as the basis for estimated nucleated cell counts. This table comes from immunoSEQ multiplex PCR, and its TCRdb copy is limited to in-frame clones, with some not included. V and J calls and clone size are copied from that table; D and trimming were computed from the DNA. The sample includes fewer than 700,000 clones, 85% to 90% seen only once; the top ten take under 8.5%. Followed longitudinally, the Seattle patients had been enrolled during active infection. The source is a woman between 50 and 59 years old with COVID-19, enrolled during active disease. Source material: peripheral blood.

CDR3 nucleotide sequence: TGTGCCATCTCTAGGTGGGAGACCGGGGAGCTGTTTTTT. Translated, it gives CAISRWETGELFF. The V call is TRBV6-6, the J call TRBJ2-2, with D possibly TRBD2 on 5 matching bases. The V and J ends lost 10 bases and 5 bases respectively, with 14 bases between them. The CDR3 is 13 amino acids. Germline CDR1 reads MNHNY; CDR2 reads SVGAGI (reference sequence).